This T cell receptor beta chain was profiled in a study of T cells in Graves' hyperthyroidism and ophthalmopathy. Study conclusions and caveats: Ophthalmopathy and stable hyperthyroidism were told apart by a 13 V-J model. Most clonotypes expanded in thyroid above 0.001 were likewise present in blood.

Regarding this clonotype: Its specificity is not known.

There were TCR beta CDR3 regions amplified from RNA transcripts. The HTBI primer set was used in a first-round RT-PCR of the TCR CDR3. MiXCR was run by TCRdb on the multiplex PCR reads, yielding one entry per CDR3 protein. The top ten hold 15% to 19% of the sample, which has 650,000 to 700,000 distinct CDR3 sequences, 15% to 20% seen once. The V gene lost 8 bases and the J gene lost 8 bases, with 16 bases spanning the gap. CDR1 is ENHRY and CDR2 is SYGVKD in the germline V gene. The CDR3 spans 13 residues. Graves' hyperthyroidism without ophthalmopathy progression within 18 months was termed stable. Exclusion of a patient resulted from uncontrolled infection, other autoimmune disease, pregnancy or lactation.

The clonotype originates from a man aged 50 or older with Graves' hyperthyroidism. The chain combines TRBV10-3 with TRBJ1-3; D unclear. The sequenced material came from blood. CDR3 loop: CAIQRAVLDTIYF. CDR3 in DNA: TGTGCCATCCAAAGGGCCGTTCTCGACACCATATATTTT.